This T cell receptor (beta chain) is from a study of blood T cell repertoires in COVID-19. Background on the study: The United States, Italy and Spain supplied acute and convalescent COVID-19 samples.

Study processing details: Amplification with reference gene primers provided the estimates of nucleated cell counts. The data were produced by immunoSEQ multiplex PCR, yet TCRdb's version contains in-frame clones alone and is incomplete. Clonal size and the V and J genes are those of that table, whereas D and trimming came from the DNA. The sample lists approximately 210,000 clones; 89% were seen once. Germline CDR1 SGHRS, CDR2 YFSETQ. The CDR3 contains 16 residues. The V segment lost 0 bases and the J segment 7 bases; nucleotides outside the gene matches: 8. This TCR derives from a woman aged 18-29 years who had recovered from COVID-19. The specimen was PBMCs or T cells enriched from blood (not recorded which). The rearrangement uses TRBV5-1 and TRBJ2-1; TRBD2 aligns across 9 bases. This CDR3 reads CASSLVPSGVLNEQFF. The DNA for the CDR3 is TGCGCCAGCAGCTTGGTTCCTAGCGGGGTGTTGAATGAGCAGTTCTTC.